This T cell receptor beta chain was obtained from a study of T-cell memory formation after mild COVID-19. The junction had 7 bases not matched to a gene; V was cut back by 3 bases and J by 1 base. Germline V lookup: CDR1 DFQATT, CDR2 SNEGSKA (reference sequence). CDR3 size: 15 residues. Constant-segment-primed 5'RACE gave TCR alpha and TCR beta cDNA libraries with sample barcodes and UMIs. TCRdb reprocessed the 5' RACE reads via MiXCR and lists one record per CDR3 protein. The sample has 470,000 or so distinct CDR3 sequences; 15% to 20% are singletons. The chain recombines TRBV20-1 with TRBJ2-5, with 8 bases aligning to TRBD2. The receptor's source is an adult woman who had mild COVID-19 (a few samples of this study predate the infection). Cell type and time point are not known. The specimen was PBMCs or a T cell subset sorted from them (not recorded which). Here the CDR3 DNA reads TGCAGTGCTAGTAAGGTAGCGGGGTCCCAAGAGACCCAGTACTTC. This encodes CSASKVAGSQETQYF.